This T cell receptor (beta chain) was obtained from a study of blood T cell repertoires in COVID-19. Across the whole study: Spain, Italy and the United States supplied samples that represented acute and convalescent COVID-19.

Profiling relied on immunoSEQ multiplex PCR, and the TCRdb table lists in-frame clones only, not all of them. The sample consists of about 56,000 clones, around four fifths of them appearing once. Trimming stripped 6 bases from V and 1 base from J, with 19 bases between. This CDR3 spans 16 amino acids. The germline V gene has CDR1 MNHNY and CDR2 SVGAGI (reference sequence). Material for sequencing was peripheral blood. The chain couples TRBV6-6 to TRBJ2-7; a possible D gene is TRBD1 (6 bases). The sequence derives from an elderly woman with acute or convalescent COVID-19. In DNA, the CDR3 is TGTGCCAGCAGCCCCGGACAGCACACCTTATCCTACGAGCAGTACTTC. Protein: CASSPGQHTLSYEQYF.